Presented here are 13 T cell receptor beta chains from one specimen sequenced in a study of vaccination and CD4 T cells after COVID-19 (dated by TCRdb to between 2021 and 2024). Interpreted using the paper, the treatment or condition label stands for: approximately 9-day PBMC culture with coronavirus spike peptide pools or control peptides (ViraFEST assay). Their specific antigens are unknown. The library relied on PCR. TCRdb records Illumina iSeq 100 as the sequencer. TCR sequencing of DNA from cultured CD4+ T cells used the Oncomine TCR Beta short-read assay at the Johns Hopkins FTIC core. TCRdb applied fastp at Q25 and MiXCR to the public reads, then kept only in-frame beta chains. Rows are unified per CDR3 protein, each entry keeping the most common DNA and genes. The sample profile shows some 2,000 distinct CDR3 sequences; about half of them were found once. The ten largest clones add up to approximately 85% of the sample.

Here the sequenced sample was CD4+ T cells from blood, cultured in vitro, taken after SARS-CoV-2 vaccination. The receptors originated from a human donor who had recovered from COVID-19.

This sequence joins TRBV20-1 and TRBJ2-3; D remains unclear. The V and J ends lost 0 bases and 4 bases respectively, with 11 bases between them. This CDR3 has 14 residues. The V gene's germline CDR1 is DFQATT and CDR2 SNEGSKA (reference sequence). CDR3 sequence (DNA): TGCAGTGCTAGAGAGCCCACGCCCTCAGATACGCAGTATTTT. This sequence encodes CSAREPTPSDTQYF.

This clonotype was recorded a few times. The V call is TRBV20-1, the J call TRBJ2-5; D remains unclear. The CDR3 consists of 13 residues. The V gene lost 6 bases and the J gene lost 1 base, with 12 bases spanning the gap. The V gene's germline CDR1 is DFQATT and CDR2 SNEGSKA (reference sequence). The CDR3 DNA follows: TGCAGTGCCCTACACGCCGCCCAAGAGACCCAGTACTTC. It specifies CSALHAAQETQYF.

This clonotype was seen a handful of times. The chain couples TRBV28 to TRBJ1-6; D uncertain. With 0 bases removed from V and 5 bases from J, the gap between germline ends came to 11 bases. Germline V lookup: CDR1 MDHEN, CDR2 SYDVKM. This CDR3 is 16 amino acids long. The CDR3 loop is CASSLWVGRDNSPLHF. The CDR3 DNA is TGTGCCAGCAGTTTATGGGTCGGGAGGGATAATTCACCCCTCCACTTT.

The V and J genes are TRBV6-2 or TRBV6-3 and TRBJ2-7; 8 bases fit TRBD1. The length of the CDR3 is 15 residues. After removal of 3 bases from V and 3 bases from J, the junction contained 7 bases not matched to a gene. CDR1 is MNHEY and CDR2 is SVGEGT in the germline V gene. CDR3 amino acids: CASSYPGQARYEQYF. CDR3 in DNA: TGTGCCAGCAGTTATCCGGGACAGGCCCGCTACGAGCAGTACTTC.

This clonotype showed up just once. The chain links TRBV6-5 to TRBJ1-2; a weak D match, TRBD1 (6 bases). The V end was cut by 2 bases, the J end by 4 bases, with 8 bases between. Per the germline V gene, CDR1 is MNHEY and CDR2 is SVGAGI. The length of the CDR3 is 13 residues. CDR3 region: CASSYDRSYGYTF. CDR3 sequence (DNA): TGTGCCAGCAGTTACGACAGGAGCTATGGCTACACCTTC.

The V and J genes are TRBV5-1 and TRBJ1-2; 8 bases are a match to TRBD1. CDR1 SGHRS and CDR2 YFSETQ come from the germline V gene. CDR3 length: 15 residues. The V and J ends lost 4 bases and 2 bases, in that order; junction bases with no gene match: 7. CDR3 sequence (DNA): TGCGCCAGCAGCGTCTCGGGACAGGCGAACTATGGCTACACCTTC. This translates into CASSVSGQANYGYTF.

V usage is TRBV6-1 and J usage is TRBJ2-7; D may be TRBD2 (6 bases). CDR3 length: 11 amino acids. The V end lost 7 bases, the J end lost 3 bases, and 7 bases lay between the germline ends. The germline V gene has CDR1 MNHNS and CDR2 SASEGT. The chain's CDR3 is CASKGLYEQYF. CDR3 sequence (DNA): TGTGCCAGCAAGGGACTCTACGAGCAGTACTTC.

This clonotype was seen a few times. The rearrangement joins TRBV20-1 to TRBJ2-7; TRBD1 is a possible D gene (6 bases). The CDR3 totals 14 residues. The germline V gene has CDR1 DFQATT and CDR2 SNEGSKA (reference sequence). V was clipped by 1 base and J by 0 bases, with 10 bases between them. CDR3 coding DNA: TGCAGTGCTAGAGTACAGGGTAGCTCCTACGAGCAGTACTTC. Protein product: CSARVQGSSYEQYF.

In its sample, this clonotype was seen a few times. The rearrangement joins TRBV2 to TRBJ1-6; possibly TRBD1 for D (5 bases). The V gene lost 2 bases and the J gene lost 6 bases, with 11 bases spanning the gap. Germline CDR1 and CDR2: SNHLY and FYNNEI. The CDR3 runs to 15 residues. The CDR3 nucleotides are TGTGCCAGCAGTGAAAGGTTGGGACCTAATTCACCCCTCCACTTT. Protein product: CASSERLGPNSPLHF.

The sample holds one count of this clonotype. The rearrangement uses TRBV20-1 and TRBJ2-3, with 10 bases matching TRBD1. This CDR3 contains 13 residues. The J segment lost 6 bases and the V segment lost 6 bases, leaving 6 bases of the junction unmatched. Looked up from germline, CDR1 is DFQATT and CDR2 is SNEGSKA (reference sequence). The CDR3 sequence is CSASGTGVDTQYF. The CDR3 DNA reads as TGCAGTGCCAGCGGGACAGGGGTCGATACGCAGTATTTT.

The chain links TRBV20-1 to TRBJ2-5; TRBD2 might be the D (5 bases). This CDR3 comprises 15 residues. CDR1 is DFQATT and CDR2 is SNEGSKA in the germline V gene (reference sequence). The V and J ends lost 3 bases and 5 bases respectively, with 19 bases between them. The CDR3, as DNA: TGCAGTGCTAGCAGGTCCGGAGGAGGAAGGGAGACCCAGTACTTC. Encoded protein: CSASRSGGGRETQYF.

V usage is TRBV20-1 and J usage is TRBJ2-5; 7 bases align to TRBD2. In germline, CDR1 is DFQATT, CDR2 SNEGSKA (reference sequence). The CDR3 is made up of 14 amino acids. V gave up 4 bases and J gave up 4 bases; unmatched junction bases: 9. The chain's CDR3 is CSAIGGTAVETQYF. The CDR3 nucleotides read TGCAGTGCTATCGGGGGGACCGCCGTAGAGACCCAGTACTTC.

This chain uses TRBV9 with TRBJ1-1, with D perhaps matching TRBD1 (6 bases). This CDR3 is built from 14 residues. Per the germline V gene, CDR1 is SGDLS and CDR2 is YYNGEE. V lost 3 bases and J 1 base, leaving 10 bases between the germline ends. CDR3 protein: CASSADSQNTEAFF. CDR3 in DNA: TGTGCCAGCAGCGCGGACAGTCAGAACACTGAAGCTTTCTTT.